One sample yielded the 28 T cell receptor beta chains listed below, sequenced in a study of blood T cell repertoires in COVID-19. Data came from immunoSEQ multiplex PCR; TCRdb stores just in-frame clones and leaves some out. This table has 55,000 to 75,000 clones, about four fifths appearing once. The sequencing sample was made of peripheral blood. The receptors here all came from a man aged 70 or older who had recovered from COVID-19.

The chain links TRBV9 to TRBJ2-7, with 9 bases identical to TRBD2. Germline CDR1 and CDR2: SGDLS and YYNGEE. The CDR3 is made up of 16 amino acids. The ends lost 3 bases at V and 3 bases at J; junction bases unmatched: 10. CDR3 nucleotide sequence: TGTGCCAGCAGCGGACCGGAAAGTAGCGGGAGCTACGAGCAGTACTTC. It translates to CASSGPESSGSYEQYF.

This clone showed up just once. CDR3 region: CASSDVGQGYSPLGEQYF. The CDR3, as DNA: TGTGCCAGCAGTGACGTCGGACAGGGTTACTCCCCTCTCGGGGAGCAGTACTTC. The rearrangement joins TRBV2 to TRBJ2-7, with 8 bases fitting TRBD1. CDR3 size: 18 residues. CDR1 and CDR2 (germline): SNHLY, FYNNEI. J was trimmed by 7 bases and V by 3 bases; bases with no gene match: 20.

The chain has TRBV3-1 (or the pseudogene TRBV3-2) and TRBJ1-2, with D uncertain. Trimming shortened V by 4 bases and J by 3 bases, and 15 bases separated the two germline ends. CDR1 and CDR2 (germline): LGHDT, YNNKEL (reference sequence). This CDR3 region has 15 residues. This chain's CDR3 is CASSPRETKHYGYTF. The CDR3 bases are TGTGCCAGCAGCCCGCGGGAGACAAAACACTATGGCTACACCTTC.

The chain uses TRBV5-5 and TRBJ1-5, with 7 bases fitting TRBD1. In germline, CDR1 is SGHKS, CDR2 YYEKEE (reference sequence). Trimming cost V 4 bases and J 7 bases; bases outside gene matches: 5. This CDR3 comprises 13 residues. CDR3 amino acids: CASSGDRDQPQHF. The DNA of the CDR3 is TGTGCCAGCAGCGGTGACAGGGACCAGCCCCAGCATTTT.

This clone was counted a few times. This chain joins TRBV7-2 and TRBJ1-2; the D gene is possibly TRBD1 (6 bases). The CDR3 sequence is 16 residues long. The ends were cut back, 1 base at V and 5 bases at J, with 17 bases in the middle. Germline CDR1 SGHTA, CDR2 FQGNSA. The CDR3 region is CASSLVAVDSAYGYTF. The CDR3 DNA is TGTGCCAGCAGCTTAGTTGCTGTGGACAGCGCTTATGGCTACACCTTC.

The V and J genes are TRBV19 and TRBJ1-2; 10 bases are a match to TRBD1. Trimming at V came to 5 bases and at J to 3 bases, leaving 6 bases not matched to a gene. Germline V lookup: CDR1 LNHDA, CDR2 SQIVND (reference sequence). This CDR3 has 15 amino acids. As DNA, the CDR3 is TGTGCCAGTAGTCCACCGACAGGGGGCTACTATGGCTACACCTTC. It encodes CASSPPTGGYYGYTF.

The table lists this clone with a few counts. This chain connects TRBV19 to TRBJ1-1; D possibly corresponds to TRBD1 (5 bases). Germline V CDR1 and CDR2: LNHDA, SQIVND (reference sequence). The CDR3 length is 13 residues. The V end lost 5 bases, the J end lost 4 bases, and 11 bases lay between the germline ends. CDR3 amino acids: CASSVLGGTEAFF. CDR3 coding DNA: TGTGCCAGTAGTGTACTGGGGGGCACTGAAGCTTTCTTT.

This clone was detected a few times. This chain joins TRBV13 and TRBJ1-6, with a possible D match to TRBD1 (6 bases). This CDR3 spans 14 amino acids. Per the germline V gene, CDR1 is PRHDT and CDR2 is FYEKMQ (reference sequence). V was trimmed by 5 bases and J by 10 bases, leaving 15 bases between them. CDR3 DNA sequence: TGTGCCAGCAGCAAAACAGGGTCCAGGTCACCCCTCCACTTT. Translation: CASSKTGSRSPLHF.

The chain's CDR3 is CASRSGQGLGETQYF. DNA of the CDR3: TGTGCCAGCAGATCCGGGCAGGGGCTCGGGGAGACCCAGTACTTC. This chain joins TRBV7-2 and TRBJ2-5, with D perhaps matching TRBD1 (6 bases). V dropped 6 bases and J dropped 5 bases, with 19 bases sitting between them. The CDR3 extends over 15 amino acids. Germline V gene sequence: CDR1 SGHTA, CDR2 FQGNSA.

The V and J genes are TRBV19 and TRBJ1-5; D possibly corresponds to TRBD1 (5 bases). V gave up 5 bases and J gave up 6 bases, with 11 bases separating them. Germline loops: CDR1 LNHDA, CDR2 SQIVND (reference sequence). CDR3 length: 13 amino acids. This CDR3 reads CASSPGGGQPQHF. CDR3 DNA sequence: TGTGCCAGTAGTCCCGGGGGGGGTCAGCCCCAGCATTTT.

This sequence joins TRBV9 and TRBJ1-4; D possibly corresponds to TRBD1 (6 bases). CDR1 and CDR2 (germline): SGDLS, YYNGEE. This CDR3 comprises 15 residues. The V gene lost 4 bases and the J gene lost 6 bases, with 16 bases spanning the gap. CDR3 residues: CASSLRDTNYEKLFF. The CDR3 DNA reads as TGTGCCAGCAGCTTACGGGACACTAATTATGAAAAACTGTTTTTT.

Note on this clone: An end of the junction differs from the germline gene, which may be a read error. The V and J genes are TRBV6-5 and TRBJ1-1; 9 nucleotides line up with TRBD1. The CDR3 runs to 15 residues. The germline V gene encodes CDR1 MNHEY and CDR2 SVGAGI. The CDR3 nucleotides read TGTGCCAGCAGGTACTTACAGGGGGCGAACACTGAAGCTTTCTTT. Translation gives CASRYLQGANTEAFF.

This chain links TRBV3-1 (or the pseudogene TRBV3-2) with TRBJ2-4; TRBD2 matches at 11 bases. Looked up from germline, CDR1 is LGHDT and CDR2 is YNNKEL (reference sequence). V trimming: 2 bases; J trimming: 0 bases; junction bases outside the gene matches: 12. The CDR3 contains 20 residues. For the CDR3, the DNA is TGTGCCAGCAGCCAACCCAATAGCGGGGGGGGGCTTTTAGCCAAAAACATTCAGTACTTC. Its translation is CASSQPNSGGGLLAKNIQYF.

This chain links TRBV11-2 with TRBJ2-5, with D tentatively TRBD1 (6 bases). The V gene's germline CDR1 is SGHAT and CDR2 FQNNGV. With 7 bases removed from V and 6 bases from J, the gap between germline ends came to 15 bases. There are 13 residues in the CDR3. The DNA for the CDR3 is TGTGCCAGCAAGGCACAGGGTTTGAAGACCCAGTACTTC. Its translation: CASKAQGLKTQYF. The full variable domain, rest sourced from reference TRBV11-2 and TRBJ2-5, is EAGVAQSPRYKIIEKRQSVAFWCNPISGHATLYWYQQILGQGPKLLIQFQNNGVVDDSQLPKDRFSAERLKGVDSTLKIQPAKLEDSAVYLCASKAQGLKTQYFGPGTRLLVL.

This sequence joins TRBV11-2 and TRBJ2-7; the match to TRBD1 covers 7 bases. This CDR3 region has 16 residues. CDR1 is SGHAT and CDR2 is FQNNGV in the germline V gene. The V and J ends lost 5 bases and 6 bases, in that order; junction bases with no gene match: 16. The chain's CDR3 is CASSPRTGPQSAEQYF. The CDR3 DNA is TGTGCCAGCAGCCCCCGGACAGGTCCTCAATCAGCCGAGCAGTACTTC. Variable domain in full (rest from reference TRBV11-2 and TRBJ2-7): EAGVAQSPRYKIIEKRQSVAFWCNPISGHATLYWYQQILGQGPKLLIQFQNNGVVDDSQLPKDRFSAERLKGVDSTLKIQPAKLEDSAVYLCASSPRTGPQSAEQYFGPGTRLTVT.

The chain links TRBV30 to TRBJ1-4; possibly TRBD1 for D (6 bases). Deletions cut 0 bases from V and 5 bases from J, with 16 bases between. The V gene's germline CDR1 is GTSNPN and CDR2 SVGIG (reference sequence). This CDR3 contains 16 residues. The CDR3 here is CAWSVRTGSLNEKLFF. The CDR3 bases are TGTGCCTGGAGTGTAAGAACAGGGTCGCTGAATGAAAAACTGTTTTTT.

The V call is TRBV11-2, the J call TRBJ2-2; D gene unclear. Germline V gene data show CDR1 as SGHAT and CDR2 as FQNNGV. The CDR3 has 14 amino acids. V lost 1 base to trimming and J lost 6 bases, with 9 bases between them. This chain's CDR3 is CASSLVAGAGELFF. The DNA of the CDR3 is TGTGCCAGCAGCTTAGTGGCCGGAGCCGGGGAGCTGTTTTTT.

The gene calls are TRBV10-3 and TRBJ1-1, with D possibly matching TRBD1 (5 bases). The CDR3 is 15 residues long. CDR1 and CDR2 from the germline V gene are ENHRY and SYGVKD. V lost 0 bases to trimming and J lost 1 base, with 9 bases between them. This CDR3 is CAISESWGGNTEAFF. The CDR3 DNA follows: TGTGCCATCAGTGAGTCGTGGGGGGGGAACACTGAAGCTTTCTTT.

V usage is TRBV2 and J usage is TRBJ1-1; no clear D. The CDR3 length is 13 residues. With 4 bases removed from V and 2 bases from J, the gap between germline ends came to 8 bases. Germline V CDR1 and CDR2: SNHLY, FYNNEI. CDR3 nucleotides: TGTGCCAGCAGTGGAGAAAGAAACACTGAAGCTTTCTTT. Its protein is CASSGERNTEAFF. Full variable domain (rest looked up from reference TRBV2 and TRBJ1-1): EPEVTQTPSHQVTQMGQEVILRCVPISNHLYFYWYRQILGQKVEFLVSFYNNEISEKSEIFDDQFSVERPDGSNFTLKIRSTKLEDSAMYFCASSGERNTEAFFGQGTRLTVV.

The chain couples TRBV10-3 to TRBJ2-3; the D is unclear. Looked up from germline, CDR1 is ENHRY and CDR2 is SYGVKD. Trimming removed 5 bases from V and 4 bases from J, with 4 bases in between. The CDR3 covers 11 residues. CDR3 loop: CAISTSDTQYF. Written as DNA, the CDR3 is TGTGCCATCAGTACATCAGATACGCAGTATTTT.

CDR3 amino acids: CASSQDRQGVETQYF. CDR3 sequence (DNA): TGTGCCAGCAGCCAAGATCGACAGGGTGTGGAGACCCAGTACTTC. This chain links TRBV4-2 with TRBJ2-5, with 7 positions matching TRBD1. This CDR3 spans 15 amino acids. Germline trimming cut 0 bases from V and 5 bases from J; bases unmatched to any gene: 6. Germline V gene data show CDR1 as LGHNA and CDR2 as YNFKEQ.

The chain employs TRBV5-6 and TRBJ1-2, with 10 bases that match TRBD1. Germline V CDR1 and CDR2: SGHDT, YYEEEE. This CDR3 has 13 residues. With 5 bases clipped from V and 6 bases from J, the junction kept 4 bases outside the gene matches. The CDR3, as DNA: TGTGCCAGCAGTCGGGACAGGGGTGATGGCTACACCTTC. Its translation is CASSRDRGDGYTF. The entire variable domain, with the rest obtained from reference TRBV5-6 and TRBJ1-2, is as follows: DAGVTQSPTHLIKTRGQQVTLRCSPKSGHDTVSWYQQALGQGPQFIFQYYEEEERQRGNFPDRFSGHQFPNYSSELNVNALLLGDSALYLCASSRDRGDGYTFGSGTRLTVV.

The chain links TRBV23-1 to TRBJ1-2, with D uncertain. TRBV23-1 is identified as an open reading frame with a role that is uncertain. The V end was cut by 4 bases, the J end by 4 bases, with 13 bases between. The length of the CDR3 is 14 residues. The CDR3 sequence: CASSRKSGPYGYTF. The CDR3 DNA sequence: TGCGCCAGCAGTCGAAAAAGCGGGCCCTATGGCTACACCTTC.

V and J are TRBV5-6 and TRBJ2-5, with 7 bases identical to TRBD2. V trimming: 0 bases; J trimming: 5 bases; junction bases outside the gene matches: 1. The CDR3 contains 13 residues. Looked up from germline, CDR1 is SGHDT and CDR2 is YYEEEE. DNA for the CDR3: TGTGCCAGCAGCTTGGTGGGGGGGGAGACCCAGTACTTC. This gives the protein CASSLVGGETQYF.

V usage is TRBV7-2 and J usage is TRBJ2-7; perhaps TRBD1 as D (6 bases). The length of the CDR3 is 16 residues. Deletions cut 0 bases from V and 5 bases from J, with 17 bases between. In germline, CDR1 is SGHTA, CDR2 FQGNSA. CDR3 DNA: TGTGCCAGCAGCTTAGCTCAGGGGCAGGGTTTCAACGAGCAGTACTTC. Amino acid sequence: CASSLAQGQGFNEQYF.

The chain has TRBV7-2 and TRBJ1-3; 10 bases align to TRBD1. Germline V gives CDR1 SGHTA, CDR2 FQGNSA. V lost 3 bases to trimming and J lost 0 bases; unmatched junction nucleotides: 5. The CDR3 has 17 residues. The CDR3 nucleotides are TGTGCCAGCAGCTTTCCGACAGGGGGCTCCTCTGGAAACACCATATATTTT. Amino acids: CASSFPTGGSSGNTIYF. The whole variable domain, filled in from reference TRBV7-2 and TRBJ1-3, reads GAGVSQSPSNKVTEKGKDVELRCDPISGHTALYWYRQSLGQGLEFLIYFQGNSAPDKSGLPSDRFSAERTGGSVSTLTIQRTQQEDSAVYLCASSFPTGGSSGNTIYFGEGSWLTVV.

CDR3 protein: CASSFGLAGGYEQYF. The CDR3 nucleotides read TGTGCCAGCAGCTTCGGACTAGCGGGAGGTTACGAGCAGTACTTC. The genes are TRBV7-2 and TRBJ2-7; 14 nucleotides align to TRBD2. Germline V gene data show CDR1 as SGHTA and CDR2 as FQGNSA. Germline trimming cut 3 bases from V and 4 bases from J; bases unmatched to any gene: 2. The CDR3 is 15 amino acids.

This chain connects TRBV6-1 to TRBJ2-3; D is undetermined. Trimming left V 2 bases short and J 3 bases short, with 12 bases between. Germline V gene sequence: CDR1 MNHNS, CDR2 SASEGT. The CDR3 covers 15 residues. The CDR3 sequence is CASSEPPPRTDTQYF. CDR3 DNA: TGTGCCAGCAGTGAACCCCCTCCTAGGACAGATACGCAGTATTTT.